This T cell receptor (beta chain) originates from a study of technical replicates of blood from a few donors. Using immunoSEQ multiplex PCR, the repertoire was profiled, and TCRdb retains in-frame clones only, with some absent. The sample has under 65,000 clones, 90% to 95% seen once. Sequencing used PBMCs. The sequence derives from a human donor in good health. Some clones in this sample may be carry-over from other donors' samples.

The CDR3 DNA reads as TGTGCCAGCAGTGAAGCGCTTCCAGGGGCGGGTGGCTACACCTTC. Encoded protein: CASSEALPGAGGYTF. The rearrangement uses TRBV6-1 and TRBJ1-2, with D possibly TRBD1 on 6 matching bases. CDR3 length: 15 residues. V lost 0 bases, J lost 7 bases, and 15 bases lay in between. Looked up from germline, CDR1 is MNHNS and CDR2 is SASEGT.